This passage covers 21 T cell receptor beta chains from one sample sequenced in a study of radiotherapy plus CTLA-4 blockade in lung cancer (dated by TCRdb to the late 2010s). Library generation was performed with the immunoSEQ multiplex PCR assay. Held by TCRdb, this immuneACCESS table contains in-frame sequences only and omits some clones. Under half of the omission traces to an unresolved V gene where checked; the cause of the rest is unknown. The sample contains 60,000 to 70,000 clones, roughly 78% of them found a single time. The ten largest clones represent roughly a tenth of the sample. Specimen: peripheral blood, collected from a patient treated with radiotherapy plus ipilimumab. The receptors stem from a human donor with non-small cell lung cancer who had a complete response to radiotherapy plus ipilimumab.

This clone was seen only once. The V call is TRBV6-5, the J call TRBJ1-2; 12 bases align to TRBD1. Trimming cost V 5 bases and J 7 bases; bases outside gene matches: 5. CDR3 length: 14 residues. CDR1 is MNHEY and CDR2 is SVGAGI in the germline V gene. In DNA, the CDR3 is TGTGCCAGCAGTAGGGACAGGGGGCAGGGTGGCTACACCTTC. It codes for CASSRDRGQGGYTF.

CDR3 region: CASSPTGRNTGELFF. The CDR3 region has the DNA TGTGCCAGCAGCCCCACGGGGCGGAACACCGGGGAGCTGTTTTTT. The chain uses TRBV7-9 and TRBJ2-2; tentatively, D is TRBD1 or TRBD2 (5 bases each). V lost 5 bases, J lost 1 base, and 11 bases lay in between. The germline V gene has CDR1 SEHNR and CDR2 FQNEAQ (reference sequence). The CDR3 runs to 15 residues.

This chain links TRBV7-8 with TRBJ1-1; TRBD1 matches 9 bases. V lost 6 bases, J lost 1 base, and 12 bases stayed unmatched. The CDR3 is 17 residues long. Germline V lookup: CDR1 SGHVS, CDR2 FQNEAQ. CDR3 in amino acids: CASRPFRDRAPNTEAFF. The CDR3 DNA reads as TGTGCCAGCAGGCCATTTCGGGACAGGGCACCGAACACTGAAGCTTTCTTT.

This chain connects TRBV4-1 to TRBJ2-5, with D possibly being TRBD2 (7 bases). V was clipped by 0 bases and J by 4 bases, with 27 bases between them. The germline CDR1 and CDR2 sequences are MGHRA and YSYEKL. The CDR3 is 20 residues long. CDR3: CASSQEGSGGALTGGETQYF. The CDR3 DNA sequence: TGCGCCAGCAGCCAAGAAGGGAGTGGGGGGGCCCTGACGGGTGGAGAGACCCAGTACTTC.

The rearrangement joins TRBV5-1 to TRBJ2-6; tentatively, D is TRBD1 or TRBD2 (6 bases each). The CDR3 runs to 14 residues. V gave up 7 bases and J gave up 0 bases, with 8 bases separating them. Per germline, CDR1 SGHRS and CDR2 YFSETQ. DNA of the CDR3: TGCGCCAGCGAGGGGGGCTCTGGGGCCAACGTCCTGACTTTC. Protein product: CASEGGSGANVLTF.

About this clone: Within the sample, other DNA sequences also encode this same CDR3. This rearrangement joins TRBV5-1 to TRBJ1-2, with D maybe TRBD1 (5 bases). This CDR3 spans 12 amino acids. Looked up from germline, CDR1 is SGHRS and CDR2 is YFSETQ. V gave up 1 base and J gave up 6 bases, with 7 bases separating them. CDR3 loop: CASSLQGDGYTF. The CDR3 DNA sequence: TGCGCCAGCAGCTTGCAAGGGGATGGCTACACCTTC.

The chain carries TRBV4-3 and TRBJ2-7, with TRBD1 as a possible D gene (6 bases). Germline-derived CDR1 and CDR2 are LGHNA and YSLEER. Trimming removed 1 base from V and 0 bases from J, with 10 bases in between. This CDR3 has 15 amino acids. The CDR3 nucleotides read TGCGCCAGCAGCCAAGGGAGGACAGCCTCCTACGAGCAGTACTTC. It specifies CASSQGRTASYEQYF.

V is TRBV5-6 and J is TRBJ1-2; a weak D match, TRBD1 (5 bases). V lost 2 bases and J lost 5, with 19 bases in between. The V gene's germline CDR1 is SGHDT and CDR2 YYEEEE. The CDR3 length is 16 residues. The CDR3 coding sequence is TGTGCCAGCAGCTTTTTCGGAGTGACGGGGCCTTATGGCTACACCTTC. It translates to CASSFFGVTGPYGYTF. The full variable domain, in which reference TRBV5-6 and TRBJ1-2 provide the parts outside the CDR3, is DAGVTQSPTHLIKTRGQQVTLRCSPKSGHDTVSWYQQALGQGPQFIFQYYEEEERQRGNFPDRFSGHQFPNYSSELNVNALLLGDSALYLCASSFFGVTGPYGYTFGSGTRLTVV.

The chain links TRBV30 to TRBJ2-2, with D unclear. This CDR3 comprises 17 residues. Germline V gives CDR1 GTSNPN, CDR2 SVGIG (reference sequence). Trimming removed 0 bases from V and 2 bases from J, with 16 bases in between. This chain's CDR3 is CAWSVLVWSDNTGELFF. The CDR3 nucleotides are TGTGCCTGGAGTGTACTGGTTTGGTCTGATAACACCGGGGAGCTGTTTTTT.

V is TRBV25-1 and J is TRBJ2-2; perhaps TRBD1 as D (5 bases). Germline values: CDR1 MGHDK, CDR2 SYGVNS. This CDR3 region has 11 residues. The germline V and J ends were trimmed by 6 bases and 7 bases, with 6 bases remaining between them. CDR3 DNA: TGTGCCAGCAGCAGGGTCGGGGAGCTGTTTTTT. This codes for CASSRVGELFF.

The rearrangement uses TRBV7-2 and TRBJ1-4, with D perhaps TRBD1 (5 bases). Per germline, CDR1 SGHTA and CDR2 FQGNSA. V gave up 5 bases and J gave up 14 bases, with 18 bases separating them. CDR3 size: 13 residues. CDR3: CASSPAGGGRLFF. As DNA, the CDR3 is TGTGCCAGCAGCCCCGCGGGGGGTGGAAGGCTGTTTTTT.

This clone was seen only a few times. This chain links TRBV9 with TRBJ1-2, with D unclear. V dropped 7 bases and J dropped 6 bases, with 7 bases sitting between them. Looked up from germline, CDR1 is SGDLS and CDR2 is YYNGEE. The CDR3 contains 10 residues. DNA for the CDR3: TGTGCCAGCGCTGGGAATGGCTACACCTTC. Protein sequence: CASAGNGYTF.

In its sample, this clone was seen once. In nucleotides, the CDR3 is TGTGCCAGCAGCCCTCAGACTAGCCTAGGGGAGACCCAGTACTTC. Encoded protein: CASSPQTSLGETQYF. The genes are TRBV7-2 and TRBJ2-5, with 7 bases aligning to TRBD2. With 5 bases clipped from V and 5 bases from J, the junction kept 11 bases outside the gene matches. The CDR3 length is 15 residues. The germline gives CDR1 SGHTA, CDR2 FQGNSA.

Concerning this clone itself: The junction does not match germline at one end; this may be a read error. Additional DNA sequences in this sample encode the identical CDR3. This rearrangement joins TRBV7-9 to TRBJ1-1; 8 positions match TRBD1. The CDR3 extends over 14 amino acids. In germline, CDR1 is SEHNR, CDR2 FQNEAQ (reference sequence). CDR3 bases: TGTGCCAGTAGCTTAACGGACAGGGACACTGAAGCTTTCTTT. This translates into CASSLTDRDTEAFF.

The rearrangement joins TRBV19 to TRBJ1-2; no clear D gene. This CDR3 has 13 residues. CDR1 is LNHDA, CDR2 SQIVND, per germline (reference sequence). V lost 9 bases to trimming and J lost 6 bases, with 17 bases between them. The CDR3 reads CASRNPGPHGYTF. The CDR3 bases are TGTGCCAGCCGTAACCCCGGGCCACATGGCTACACCTTC.

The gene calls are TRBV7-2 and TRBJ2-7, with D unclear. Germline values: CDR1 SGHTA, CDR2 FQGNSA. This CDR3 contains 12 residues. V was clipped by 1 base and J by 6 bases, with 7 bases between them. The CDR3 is CASSLEDSEQYF. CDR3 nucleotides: TGTGCCAGCAGCTTAGAAGATTCCGAGCAGTACTTC.

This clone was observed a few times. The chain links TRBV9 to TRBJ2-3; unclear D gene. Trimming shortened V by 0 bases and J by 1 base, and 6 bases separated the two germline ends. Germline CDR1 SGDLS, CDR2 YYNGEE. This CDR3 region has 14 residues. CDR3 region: CASSVAIGTDTQYF. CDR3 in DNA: TGTGCCAGCAGCGTAGCAATAGGCACAGATACGCAGTATTTT.

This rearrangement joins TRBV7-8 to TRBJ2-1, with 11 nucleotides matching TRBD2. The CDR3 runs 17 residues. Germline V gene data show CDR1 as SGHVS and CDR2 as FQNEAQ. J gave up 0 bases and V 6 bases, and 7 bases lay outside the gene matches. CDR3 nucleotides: TGTGCCAGCAGTCAAACTAGCGGGGGATACTCCTACAATGAGCAGTTCTTC. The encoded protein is CASSQTSGGYSYNEQFF.

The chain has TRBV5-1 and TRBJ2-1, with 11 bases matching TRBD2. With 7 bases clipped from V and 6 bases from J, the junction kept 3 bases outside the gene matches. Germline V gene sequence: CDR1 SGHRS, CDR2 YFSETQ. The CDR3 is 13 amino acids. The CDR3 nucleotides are TGCGCCAGCGGGACTAGCGGAATCAATGAGCAGTTCTTC. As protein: CASGTSGINEQFF.

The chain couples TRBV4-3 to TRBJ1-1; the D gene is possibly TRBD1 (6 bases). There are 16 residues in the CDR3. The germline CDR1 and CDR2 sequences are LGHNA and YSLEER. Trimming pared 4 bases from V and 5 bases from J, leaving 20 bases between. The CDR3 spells CASSPAPGQRRTEAFF. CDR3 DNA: TGCGCCAGCAGCCCGGCCCCGGGACAAAGAAGGACTGAAGCTTTCTTT.

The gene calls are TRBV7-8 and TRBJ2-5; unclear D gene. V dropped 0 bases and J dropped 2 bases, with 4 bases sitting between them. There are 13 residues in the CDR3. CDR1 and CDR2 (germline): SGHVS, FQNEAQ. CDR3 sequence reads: CASSLARQETQYF. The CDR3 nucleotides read TGTGCCAGCAGCTTAGCACGACAAGAGACCCAGTACTTC.